Presented here are 8 T cell receptor beta chains from one specimen sequenced in a study of long-term antiretroviral therapy in people with HIV (dated by TCRdb to 2022 to 2024). Sequencing of the TRB variable region was done with the immunoSEQ hsTCRB v3.0 assay at survey level resolution. In TCRdb, the immuneACCESS table is reduced to in-frame sequences with V and J assigned. These tables do not hold every clone; where another copy was compared, an unresolved V gene accounts for under half, and the others remain unexplained. Present in this sample are around 33,000 clones, 65% to 90% of which were seen just once. The ten biggest clones cover around 12% of the sample. The sample here was unsorted PBMCs, taken 0.3 years after starting antiretroviral therapy. These receptors all come from a man between 18 and 35 years old with HIV.

The genes are TRBV20-1 and TRBJ1-2; no firm D call. This CDR3 region has 11 residues. The V gene lost 3 bases and the J gene lost 2 bases, with 4 bases spanning the gap. Germline V gene sequence: CDR1 DFQATT, CDR2 SNEGSKA (reference sequence). CDR3 protein: CSARDNYGYTF. DNA of the CDR3: TGCAGTGCTAGGGACAACTATGGCTACACCTTC.

This clone was recorded a few times. This chain uses TRBV4-2 with TRBJ2-1; TRBD2 agrees at 10 bases. The germline gives CDR1 LGHNA, CDR2 YNFKEQ. The CDR3 length is 17 residues. The V segment lost 0 bases and the J segment 7 bases; nucleotides outside the gene matches: 9. The chain's CDR3 is CASSQESPAGGPNEQFF. The CDR3 coding sequence is TGTGCCAGCAGCCAAGAGAGCCCAGCGGGAGGGCCTAATGAGCAGTTCTTC.

This clone is termed medium-sized. The chain joins TRBV28 to TRBJ2-2; D unclear. The CDR3 consists of 14 residues. Germline CDR1 is MDHEN and CDR2 is SYDVKM. V was trimmed by 3 bases and J by 2 bases, leaving 7 bases between them. The CDR3 DNA follows: TGTGCCAGCAGTTTCCCGGTTAACACCGGGGAGCTGTTTTTT. As protein: CASSFPVNTGELFF.

CDR3: CASSIRGAGAVYNEQFF. The CDR3, as DNA: TGTGCCAGTAGTATAAGGGGCGCGGGAGCGGTTTACAATGAGCAGTTCTTC. The rearrangement uses TRBV19 and TRBJ2-1; 7 nucleotides match TRBD2. The length of the CDR3 is 17 residues. The germline CDR1 and CDR2 sequences are LNHDA and SQIVND (reference sequence). The J segment lost 4 bases and the V segment lost 2 bases, leaving 11 bases of the junction unmatched.

The V and J genes are TRBV18 and TRBJ2-1; the match to TRBD2 covers 8 bases. Germline CDR1 and CDR2: KGHSH and LQKENI. The CDR3 is 17 residues long. V was pared by 0 bases and J by 1 base, with 5 bases of the junction left unmatched. The CDR3 sequence is CASSPPRASGSYNEQFF. CDR3 nucleotides: TGTGCCAGCTCACCACCGAGGGCTAGCGGGTCCTACAATGAGCAGTTCTTC.

V is TRBV7-9 and J is TRBJ1-1; unclear D gene. Trimming stripped 3 bases from V and 5 bases from J, with 10 bases between. The CDR3 loop spans 13 amino acids. Germline-derived CDR1 and CDR2 are SEHNR and FQNEAQ (reference sequence). The CDR3 DNA follows: TGTGCCAGCAGCTTTCCCTATTTGACTGAAGCTTTCTTT. This codes for CASSFPYLTEAFF.

The genes are TRBV9 and TRBJ2-5; D unclear. This CDR3 contains 15 residues. CDR1 and CDR2 (germline): SGDLS, YYNGEE. V gave up 0 bases and J gave up 2 bases, with 11 bases separating them. CDR3 nucleotide sequence: TGTGCCAGCAGCGTAGAGGATACAACTCAAGAGACCCAGTACTTC. Translation gives CASSVEDTTQETQYF.

The chain links TRBV9 to TRBJ1-2, with 7 bases aligning to TRBD1. With 3 bases clipped from V and 3 bases from J, the junction kept 11 bases outside the gene matches. This CDR3 has 16 amino acids. In germline, CDR1 is SGDLS, CDR2 YYNGEE. The CDR3 protein is CASSAGGAGAHYGYTF. CDR3 nucleotides: TGTGCCAGCAGCGCAGGGGGGGCAGGGGCACACTATGGCTACACCTTC.